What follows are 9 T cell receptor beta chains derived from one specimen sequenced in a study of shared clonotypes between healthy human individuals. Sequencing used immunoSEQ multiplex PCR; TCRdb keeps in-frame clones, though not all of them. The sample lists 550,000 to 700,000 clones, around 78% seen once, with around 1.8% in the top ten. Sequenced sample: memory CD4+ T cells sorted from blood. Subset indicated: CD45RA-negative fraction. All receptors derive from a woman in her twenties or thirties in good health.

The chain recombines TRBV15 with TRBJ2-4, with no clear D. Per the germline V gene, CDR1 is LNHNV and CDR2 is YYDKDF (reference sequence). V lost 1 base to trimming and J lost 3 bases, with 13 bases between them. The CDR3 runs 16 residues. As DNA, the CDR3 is TGTGCCACCAGCAGAGTAAATAGTAAAAACAAAAACATTCAGTACTTC. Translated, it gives CATSRVNSKNKNIQYF.

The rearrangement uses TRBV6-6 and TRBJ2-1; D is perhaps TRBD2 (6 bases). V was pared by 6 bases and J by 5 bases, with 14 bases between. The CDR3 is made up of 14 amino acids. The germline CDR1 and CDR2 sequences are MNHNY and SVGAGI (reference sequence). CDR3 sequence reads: CASRDGLLDNEQFF. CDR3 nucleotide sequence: TGTGCCAGCAGGGACGGACTACTAGACAATGAGCAGTTCTTC.

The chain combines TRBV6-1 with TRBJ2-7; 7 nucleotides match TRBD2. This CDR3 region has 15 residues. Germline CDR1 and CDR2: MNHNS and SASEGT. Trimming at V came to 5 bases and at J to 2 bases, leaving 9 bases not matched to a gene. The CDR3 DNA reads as TGTGCCAGCAGTTCCCCCACGGGGGGTACCTACGAGCAGTACTTC. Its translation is CASSSPTGGTYEQYF.

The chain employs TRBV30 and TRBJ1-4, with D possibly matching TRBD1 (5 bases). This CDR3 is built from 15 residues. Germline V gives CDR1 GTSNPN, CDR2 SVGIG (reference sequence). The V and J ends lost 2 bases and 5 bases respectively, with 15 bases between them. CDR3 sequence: CAWSSKGWANEKLFF. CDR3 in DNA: TGTGCCTGGAGTAGTAAGGGGTGGGCGAATGAAAAACTGTTTTTT.

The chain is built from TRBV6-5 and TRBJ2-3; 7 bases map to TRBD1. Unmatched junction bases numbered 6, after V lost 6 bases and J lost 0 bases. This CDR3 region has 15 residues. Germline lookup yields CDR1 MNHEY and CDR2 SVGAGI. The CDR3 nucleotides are TGTGCCAGCAGCCGACAGGGCACTAGCACAGATACGCAGTATTTT. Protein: CASSRQGTSTDTQYF.

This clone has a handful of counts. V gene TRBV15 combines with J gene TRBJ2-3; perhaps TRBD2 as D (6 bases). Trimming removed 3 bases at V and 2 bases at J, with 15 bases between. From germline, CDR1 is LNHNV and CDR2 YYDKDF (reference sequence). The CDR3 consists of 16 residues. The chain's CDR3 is CATSRTGTPFTDTQYF. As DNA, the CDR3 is TGTGCCACCAGCAGGACCGGGACTCCTTTCACAGATACGCAGTATTTT.

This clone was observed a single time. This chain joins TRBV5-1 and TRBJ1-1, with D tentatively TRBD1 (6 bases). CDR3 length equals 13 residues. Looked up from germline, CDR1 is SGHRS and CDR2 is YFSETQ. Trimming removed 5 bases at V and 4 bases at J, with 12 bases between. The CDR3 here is CASRTGSSTEAFF. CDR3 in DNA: TGCGCCAGCAGGACAGGATCCAGCACTGAAGCTTTCTTT.

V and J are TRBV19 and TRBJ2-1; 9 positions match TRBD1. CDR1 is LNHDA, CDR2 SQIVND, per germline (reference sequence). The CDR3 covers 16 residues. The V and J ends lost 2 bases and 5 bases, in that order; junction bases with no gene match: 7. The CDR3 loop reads CASSIWDRVRNNEQFF. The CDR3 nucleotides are TGTGCCAGTAGTATATGGGACAGGGTTCGGAACAATGAGCAGTTCTTC.

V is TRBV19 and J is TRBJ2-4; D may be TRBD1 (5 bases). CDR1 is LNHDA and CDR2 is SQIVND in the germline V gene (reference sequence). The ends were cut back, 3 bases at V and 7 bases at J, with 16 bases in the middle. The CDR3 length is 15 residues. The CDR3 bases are TGTGCCAGTAGTATTAATAGGGGTTTGTTGAACATTCAGTACTTC. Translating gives CASSINRGLLNIQYF.